A selection of T cell receptor beta chains follows, all from one sample in a study of CD4+ T cells in melanoma. The method was immunoSEQ multiplex PCR; TCRdb's version includes in-frame clones alone and lacks a portion of them. The sample consists of around 100,000 clones, about 90% of them appearing once. Sequenced sample: peripheral blood. The receptors were sampled from a human donor with melanoma. The CDR3 runs from the conserved cysteine through the conserved F or W. D genes are given only for firm matches. Only part of the rows carry a size: once, few, many, or a class if the clone is expanded.

DNA	CDR3	size	V	D	J
TGCGCCAGCAGCTTGGTCGTTGGGAAACAAGAGACCCAGTACTTC	CASSLVVGKQETQYF	-	TRBV5-1	-	TRBJ2-5
TGTGCCAGCAGCGTCACCTCAGCAGGCGGGGGCCTTAACTATGGCTACACCTTC	CASSVTSAGGGLNYGYTF	-	TRBV9	-	TRBJ1-2
TGTGCCAGCGGCCAGGAAGGGGGGGCCATTGAAGCTTTCTTT	CASGQEGGAIEAFF	once	TRBV7-2	-	TRBJ1-1
TGCGCCAGCAGCAGGCAACTAGCGGACTCTTACGAGCAGTACTTC	CASSRQLADSYEQYF	-	TRBV4-1	TRBD2	TRBJ2-7
TGTGCCAGTAGTACGGACAGGGGTGTATACAATGAGCAGTTCTTC	CASSTDRGVYNEQFF	once	TRBV19	TRBD1	TRBJ2-1
TGCGCCAGCAGCCAAGGGGGCAGGGGAGAGACCCAGTACTTC	CASSQGGRGETQYF	-	TRBV4-1	-	TRBJ2-5
TGCGCCAGCAGCTTCGACGGAAGCTCCTACGAGCAGTACTTC	CASSFDGSSYEQYF	-	TRBV5-1	-	TRBJ2-7
TGTGCCAGCAGCCTGAGAAGCTCCTACGAGCAGTACTTC	CASSLRSSYEQYF	-	TRBV5-5	-	TRBJ2-7
TGCGCCAGCAGCCAAGCCCTGTGGGGGAGATCCTACAATGAGCAGTTCTTC	CASSQALWGRSYNEQFF	once	TRBV4-1	-	TRBJ2-1
TGTGCCAGTAGGAGGGTAGCGGGTACCGGGGAGCTGTTTTTT	CASRRVAGTGELFF	-	TRBV19	TRBD2	TRBJ2-2
TGTGCCAGCAGTTCCGTTCCATCGGGGGTCAAAAACATTCAGTACTTC	CASSSVPSGVKNIQYF	-	TRBV6-5	-	TRBJ2-4
TGTGCCAGCAGCATGGGGACAGGGGGCTTCGAGCAGTACTTC	CASSMGTGGFEQYF	-	TRBV11-2	TRBD1	TRBJ2-7
TGTGCCAGCAGCTTAAGGGCCGGGACAGGGAACACCGGGGAGCTGTTTTTT	CASSLRAGTGNTGELFF	-	TRBV7-3	TRBD1	TRBJ2-2
TGTGCCAGCGGATCACAGGGGGTGGGCACTGAAGCTTTCTTT	CASGSQGVGTEAFF	-	TRBV6-6	TRBD1	TRBJ1-1
TGTGCCAGCAGCTTGCTTACGGGAGAGGCTCAAGAGACCCAGTACTTC	CASSLLTGEAQETQYF	-	TRBV5-4	-	TRBJ2-5
TGTGCCAGCAGTTTCGGGATCCCGTACACCTACGAGCAGTACTTC	CASSFGIPYTYEQYF	-	TRBV7-2	-	TRBJ2-7
TGTGCCAGCAGCGTAGCAGGGACGTTTGGACTAGCGGACTACAATGAGCAGTTCTTC	CASSVAGTFGLADYNEQFF	-	TRBV9	TRBD2	TRBJ2-1
TGTGCCAGCAGCCCGGGTCAGAACAGGGACTACAATGAGCAGTTCTTC	CASSPGQNRDYNEQFF	-	TRBV14	-	TRBJ2-1
TGCAGCGTTGCCCAGGGGGGCTTTCAAGAGACCCAGTACTTC	CSVAQGGFQETQYF	-	TRBV29-1	-	TRBJ2-5
TGTGCCAGCAAAACTTACAGGTTCCAAGAGACCCAGTACTTC	CASKTYRFQETQYF	-	TRBV28	-	TRBJ2-5
TGTGCCAGCAGCCAGACCGGGACAGCCATTAGCAATCAGCCCCAGCATTTT	CASSQTGTAISNQPQHF	-	TRBV7-8	TRBD1	TRBJ1-5
TGTGCCAGCAGACTCGGGGAGCGTGGCTACACCTTC	CASRLGERGYTF	-	TRBV5-6	-	TRBJ1-2
TGTGCCAGCAGCTTAGTCGGGACGGTCGAGCAGTACTTC	CASSLVGTVEQYF	-	TRBV7-9	-	TRBJ2-7
TGTGCCAGCAGTTATTCAGCCTACAATGAGCAGTTCTTC	CASSYSAYNEQFF	-	TRBV6-6	-	TRBJ2-1
TGTGCCAGCAGCAGAGGGACAACTGAAGCTTTCTTT	CASSRGTTEAFF	few	TRBV7-9	-	TRBJ1-1
TGTGCCAGCTCGCTCCAGGGGGCCTCCTACAATGAGCAGTTCTTC	CASSLQGASYNEQFF	-	TRBV18	TRBD1	TRBJ2-1
TGCGCCAGCAGGTTCGGAGAGAACTATGGCTACACCTTC	CASRFGENYGYTF	-	TRBV5-1	-	TRBJ1-2
TGTGCCAGCAGCTTATTGGGGTACGAGCAGTTCTTC	CASSLLGYEQFF	-	TRBV7-9	-	TRBJ2-1
TGCGCCAGCAGCCAAGGGGCAGGGGGGTTCTACGAGCAGTACTTC	CASSQGAGGFYEQYF	-	TRBV4-1	-	TRBJ2-7
TGTGCCAGCAGTGAACAGGGAGGGAACGAGCAGTACTTC	CASSEQGGNEQYF	-	TRBV6-1	TRBD2	TRBJ2-7
TGTGCCAGCAGCCGCGGAGGGGTCGTAGAGACCCAGTACTTC	CASSRGGVVETQYF	-	TRBV7-9	-	TRBJ2-5
TGTGCCAGTAGTGTCCGGGACAAACGACTAGGTTCAACCGGGGAGCTGTTTTTT	CASSVRDKRLGSTGELFF	-	TRBV19	-	TRBJ2-2
TGTGCCAGCAGTTATTTCAAACCGGGACCCTACAATGAGCAGTTCTTC	CASSYFKPGPYNEQFF	-	TRBV6-5	-	TRBJ2-1
TGTGCCAGCACGCCGGGACAGAGAAACTATGGCTACACCTTC	CASTPGQRNYGYTF	-	TRBV6-5	TRBD1	TRBJ1-2
TGTGCCAGCAGCCTCGATTTGGAGACCCAGTACTTC	CASSLDLETQYF	few	TRBV5-4	-	TRBJ2-5
TGTGCCAGCAGCCCCCTCCCACCTAACTATGGCTACACCTTC	CASSPLPPNYGYTF	-	TRBV4-2	-	TRBJ1-2
TGTGCCAGCATACCCCGTGGGGGGGCGTCCTACGAGCAGTACTTC	CASIPRGGASYEQYF	-	TRBV6-5	-	TRBJ2-7
TGTGCCAGCAGTCCCTCCCCCGGGACTAGCTCCTACAATGAGCAGTTCTTC	CASSPSPGTSSYNEQFF	-	TRBV28	TRBD2	TRBJ2-1
TGCAGCGCTAGGACAGGATCGGACACTGAAGCTTTCTTT	CSARTGSDTEAFF	once	TRBV29-1	TRBD1	TRBJ1-1
TGTGCCAGCAGCTGGGACAGGGGGCATCTAGCCAAAAACATTCAGTACTTC	CASSWDRGHLAKNIQYF	-	TRBV5-6	TRBD1	TRBJ2-4
TGTGCCAGCAGCTTAAATGCCGGATCCGAGCAGTTCTTC	CASSLNAGSEQFF	-	TRBV7-3	-	TRBJ2-1
TGTGCCAGCAGCTTATTTTCGGGGGGTAACACCGGGGAGCTGTTTTTT	CASSLFSGGNTGELFF	once	TRBV11-1	TRBD2	TRBJ2-2
TGCGCCAGCAGCCAAGATGCGGCTAGCGGGAGGGCGGGCAATGAGCAGTTCTTC	CASSQDAASGRAGNEQFF	-	TRBV4-3	TRBD2	TRBJ2-1
TGTGCCAGCAGCCAAGATATTCGAGTTCTCTCCTACGAGCAGTACTTC	CASSQDIRVLSYEQYF	-	TRBV4-2	-	TRBJ2-7
TGCGCCAGCAGCTTGAGCGGCAGGAGCCCAGATACGCAGTATTTT	CASSLSGRSPDTQYF	-	TRBV5-1	-	TRBJ2-3
TGTGCCAGCAGCCCCCGGACAGGACAATCCTACGAGCAGTACTTC	CASSPRTGQSYEQYF	-	TRBV7-2	TRBD1	TRBJ2-7
TGTGCCAGCAGCGTTAGGTGGGGGGGAGAGACCCAGTACTTC	CASSVRWGGETQYF	-	TRBV5-6	TRBD2	TRBJ2-5
TGTGCCAGCGGGACTAGCGGGGGAGAGACCCAGTACTTC	CASGTSGGETQYF	-	TRBV9	TRBD2	TRBJ2-5
TGCAGCGTTGGACAGTATAATGAAAAACTGTTTTTT	CSVGQYNEKLFF	-	TRBV29-1	-	TRBJ1-4
TGTGCCAGCAGCCTTAGACAGGGCGACAGTTCACCCCTCCACTTT	CASSLRQGDSSPLHF	-	TRBV9	TRBD1	TRBJ1-6
TGCAGCTCCAACACAGATACGCAGTATTTT	CSSNTDTQYF	once	TRBV29-1	-	TRBJ2-3
TGTGCCAGCAGCTTAGGGGACAGGGGATCCTACAATGAGCAGTTCTTC	CASSLGDRGSYNEQFF	-	TRBV11-2	TRBD1	TRBJ2-1
TGTGCCACCAGCACACCACAGTCTTTCGAGACCCAGTACTTC	CATSTPQSFETQYF	-	TRBV15	-	TRBJ2-5
TGCGCCAGCAGCCAGGCAGGGTTGGACACCGGGGAGCTGTTTTTT	CASSQAGLDTGELFF	-	TRBV4-3	-	TRBJ2-2
TGTGCCAGCAGTGAATATGGTGCGTACGAGCAGTACTTC	CASSEYGAYEQYF	-	TRBV6-1	-	TRBJ2-7
TGTGCCAGCAGTCGAAGAAGCCCTAGCGGGGCGAACACCGGGGAGCTGTTTTTT	CASSRRSPSGANTGELFF	-	TRBV11-2	TRBD2	TRBJ2-2
TGTGCCAGCAGCTTGTCTGCAGGCACTGAAGCTTTCTTT	CASSLSAGTEAFF	-	TRBV7-2	-	TRBJ1-1
TGTGCCAGCAGCTTAGATGCGGGAGCATACGAGCAGTACTTC	CASSLDAGAYEQYF	-	TRBV11-2	TRBD2	TRBJ2-7
TGTGCCAGCAGCGCCCCAACAGGGTTGGGAAAACTGTTTTTT	CASSAPTGLGKLFF	-	TRBV9	-	TRBJ1-4
TGTGCCAGCAGTTACTCGGCGGGGGCCAATCAGCCCCAGCATTTT	CASSYSAGANQPQHF	once	TRBV6-6	-	TRBJ1-5